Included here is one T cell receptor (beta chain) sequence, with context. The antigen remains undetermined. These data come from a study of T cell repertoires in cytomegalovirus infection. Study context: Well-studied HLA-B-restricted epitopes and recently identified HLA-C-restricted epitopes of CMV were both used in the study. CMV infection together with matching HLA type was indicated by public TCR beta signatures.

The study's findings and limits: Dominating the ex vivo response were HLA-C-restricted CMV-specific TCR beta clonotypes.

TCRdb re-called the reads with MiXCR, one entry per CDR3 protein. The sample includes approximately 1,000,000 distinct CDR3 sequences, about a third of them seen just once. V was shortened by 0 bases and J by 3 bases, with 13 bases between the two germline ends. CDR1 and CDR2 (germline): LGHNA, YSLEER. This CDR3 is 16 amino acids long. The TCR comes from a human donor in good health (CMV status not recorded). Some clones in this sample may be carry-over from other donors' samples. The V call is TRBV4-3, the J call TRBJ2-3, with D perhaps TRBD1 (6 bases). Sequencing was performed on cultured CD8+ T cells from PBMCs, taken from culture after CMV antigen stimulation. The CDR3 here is CASSQERNRVTDTQYF. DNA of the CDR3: TGCGCCAGCAGCCAAGAGCGAAACAGGGTTACAGATACGCAGTATTTT.